The subject of this entry is one TCR beta chain. The table came from immunoSEQ multiplex PCR; TCRdb's copy has only in-frame clones and leaves some out. The sample lists over 70,000 clones; about 90% were seen once. The data originate from a study of T cell changes during pregnancy in multiple sclerosis. Trimming shortened V by 5 bases and J by 3 bases, and 13 bases separated the two germline ends. Germline CDR1 MDHEN, CDR2 SYDVKM. This CDR3 comprises 14 residues. The TCR originated in a female donor in good health, enrolled as a control in a pregnancy study. The chain combines TRBV28 with TRBJ1-2; no clear D. The source material was peripheral blood, sampled in the first trimester of pregnancy. CDR3 region: CASSVTESDYGYTF. Here the CDR3 DNA reads TGTGCCAGCAGTGTAACAGAATCTGACTATGGCTACACCTTC.